A single sample gave rise to the 2 T cell receptor beta chains below, sequenced in a study of T cells in Graves' hyperthyroidism and ophthalmopathy (dated by TCRdb to about 2019). Receptor libraries were prepared by multiplex PCR. The sample was run on an Illumina HiSeq 2000. The TCR beta CDR3 regions were amplified from the RNA transcripts. The TCR CDR3 was subjected to a first round of RT-PCR using the HTBI primer set and the Qiagen OneStep RT-PCR kit. TCRdb cleaned the public reads at Q25 with fastp, built clones with MiXCR and kept in-frame beta chains. When rows share a CDR3 protein, they turn into one entry using the most common DNA and genes. In all, the sample holds about 380,000 distinct CDR3 sequences, and less than 15% of those were seen once. The ten largest clones take up around 21% of the sample. Input material: blood. These TCRs come from a young man with Graves' hyperthyroidism that later progressed to Graves' ophthalmopathy.

This clonotype showed up many times. This rearrangement joins TRBV11-2 to TRBJ1-3; D unresolved. The V and J ends lost 1 base and 0 bases respectively, with 7 bases between them. The CDR3 consists of 15 residues. Germline V gene sequence: CDR1 SGHAT, CDR2 FQNNGV. This CDR3 reads CASSLAVHSGNTIYF. The CDR3 DNA reads TGTGCCAGCAGCTTAGCAGTGCACTCTGGAAACACCATATATTTT. The whole variable domain, remainder taken from reference TRBV11-2 and TRBJ1-3, is EAGVAQSPRYKIIEKRQSVAFWCNPISGHATLYWYQQILGQGPKLLIQFQNNGVVDDSQLPKDRFSAERLKGVDSTLKIQPAKLEDSAVYLCASSLAVHSGNTIYFGEGSWLTVV.

There are many counts of this clonotype. The chain recombines TRBV28 with TRBJ1-1; D is uncertain. This CDR3 spans 14 amino acids. Per germline, CDR1 MDHEN and CDR2 SYDVKM. V shed 4 bases and J shed 0 bases, with 9 bases lying between them. The CDR3 nucleotides are TGTGCCAGCAGTTCAACCTCCATGAACACTGAAGCTTTCTTT. This translates into CASSSTSMNTEAFF.